The present entry profiles one T cell receptor beta chain with its context. Its matching antigen is unknown. The V gene's germline CDR1 is LNHDA and CDR2 SQIVND (reference sequence). This CDR3 region has 14 residues. Trimming took 4 bases from V and 4 from J, leaving 8 bases between them. This sample was taken from a study of OX40 agonist ivuxolimab in advanced cancers. For the study at large: Aged about 20 to 80 with a mean of approximately 57 years, they were more than 80% male. Three individuals attained partial responses, comprising one hepatocellular carcinoma case and two cutaneous melanoma cases.

Sequencing was performed with immunoSEQ multiplex PCR; in TCRdb, only in-frame clones are kept and a portion is missing. This table has some 97,000 clones, almost 90% appearing once. Study-wide points: Expanded clones were, on average, more numerous among CD8+ T cells than CD4+.

The sequencing here drew on CD4+ or CD8+ T cells sorted from blood, taken in a trial of the OX40 agonist ivuxolimab. The V call is TRBV19, the J call TRBJ1-6; D ambiguous. The source of this sequence is an adult with an advanced solid tumor such as melanoma, head and neck, liver or kidney cancer. CDR3 DNA sequence: TGTGCCAGTAGTACCGCGAATTATAATTCACCCCTCCACTTT. Amino acid sequence: CASSTANYNSPLHF.